This entry lists 9 T cell receptor beta chains sequenced from one sample in a study of technical replicates of blood from a few donors. Produced via immunoSEQ multiplex PCR; TCRdb's table is partial and in-frame only. Among tens of thousands of clones listed, 70% to 90% were seen once. Specimen: PBMCs. These receptors all stem from a human donor in good health. Some clones in this sample may be carry-over from other donors' samples.

This clone was seen more than once but under ten times. This chain uses TRBV6-5 with TRBJ2-7; 11 positions match TRBD2. The CDR3 length is 14 residues. CDR1 and CDR2 from the germline V gene are MNHEY and SVGAGI. After removal of 6 bases from V and 2 bases from J, the junction contained 3 bases not matched to a gene. The CDR3 DNA reads as TGTGCCAGCAGGGTAGCGGGGGGGACCTACGAGCAGTACTTC. Translated, it gives CASRVAGGTYEQYF.

This chain uses TRBV6-5 with TRBJ1-3; 7 bases map to TRBD1. The CDR3 contains 15 residues. The trim removed 4 bases at V and 0 bases at J, leaving 3 bases unmatched. In germline, CDR1 is MNHEY, CDR2 SVGAGI. Written as DNA, the CDR3 is TGTGCCAGCAGTTCGGACAGGTTCTCTGGAAACACCATATATTTT. Its protein product is CASSSDRFSGNTIYF.

The V call is TRBV6-5, the J call TRBJ2-7; 10 positions match TRBD2. The V and J ends lost 6 bases and 3 bases, in that order; junction bases with no gene match: 5. Germline lookup yields CDR1 MNHEY and CDR2 SVGAGI. The CDR3 has 14 amino acids. This CDR3 is CASRRSSGSYEQYF. The CDR3 coding sequence is TGTGCCAGCAGGCGGTCTAGCGGGAGCTACGAGCAGTACTTC.

The chain uses TRBV4-2 and TRBJ2-7; D perhaps matches TRBD2 (6 bases). This CDR3 spans 15 amino acids. Trimming left V 1 base short and J 2 bases short, with 12 bases between. CDR1 is LGHNA and CDR2 is YNFKEQ in the germline V gene. CDR3 protein: CASSQGGDWPYEQYF. The CDR3 bases are TGTGCCAGCAGCCAAGGGGGGGACTGGCCCTACGAGCAGTACTTC.

V usage is TRBV19 and J usage is TRBJ1-1, with D perhaps TRBD1 (6 bases). Germline V CDR1 and CDR2: LNHDA, SQIVND (reference sequence). The CDR3 extends over 16 amino acids. Trimming took 6 bases from V and 11 from J, leaving 28 bases between them. The chain's CDR3 is CASSREAGTFIGKAFF. Written as DNA, the CDR3 is TGTGCCAGTAGCCGGGAGGCCGGGACATTCATTGGGAAGGCTTTCTTT. Full variable domain (missing parts from reference TRBV19 and TRBJ1-1): DGGITQSPKYLFRKEGQNVTLSCEQNLNHDAMYWYRQDPGQGLRLIYYSQIVNDFQKGDIAEGYSVSREKKESFPLTVTSAQKNPTAFYLCASSREAGTFIGKAFFGQGTRLTVV.

This clone was seen more than once but under ten times. In nucleotides, the CDR3 is TGTGCCAGCAGCTCAGGAGACAGGGCTGACGAGCAGTACTTC. Protein: CASSSGDRADEQYF. The rearrangement joins TRBV5-6 to TRBJ2-7; 7 positions agree with TRBD1. Unmatched junction bases numbered 8, after V lost 3 bases and J lost 5 bases. The CDR3 is made up of 14 amino acids. The germline V gene has CDR1 SGHDT and CDR2 YYEEEE.

A single count supports this clone. This chain links TRBV6-1 with TRBJ1-2, with D possibly being TRBD1 (6 bases). The CDR3 runs 14 residues. V was clipped by 7 bases and J by 3 bases, with 15 bases between them. Germline CDR1 is MNHNS and CDR2 is SASEGT. In nucleotides, the CDR3 is TGTGCCAGCAATATAAGGGACACCTACTATGGCTACACCTTC. Translation: CASNIRDTYYGYTF.

This clone has a handful of counts. This rearrangement joins TRBV6-5 to TRBJ2-3, with 10 bases aligning to TRBD2. V shed 6 bases and J 8 bases; nucleotides not matched to a gene: 8. Per the germline V gene, CDR1 is MNHEY and CDR2 is SVGAGI. CDR3 length: 14 residues. CDR3 loop: CASRSSGGWGTQYF. DNA for the CDR3: TGTGCCAGCAGGTCTAGCGGGGGTTGGGGTACGCAGTATTTT.

The rearrangement links TRBV7-3 to TRBJ1-6; D is perhaps TRBD1 (6 bases). Germline CDR1 is SGHTA and CDR2 is FQGTGA. This CDR3 region has 15 residues. Trimming removed 5 bases at V and 9 bases at J, with 17 bases between. CDR3 region: CASSAQGDRSSPLHF. CDR3 sequence (DNA): TGTGCCAGCAGCGCACAGGGAGATCGGTCTTCACCCCTCCACTTT.